This T cell receptor (beta chain) was recorded in a study of prognosis after radiotherapy for stage I lung cancer. Study details: Patients (more than twelve men, five or six women) were aged 53 to 84, median about 70 years. General observations from the study: Some patients went on to develop distant metastases. Their Shannon entropy after stereotactic body radiation therapy was lower, and its change from baseline was also lower.

V lost 2 bases, J lost 0 bases, and 11 bases lay in between. CDR3 size: 16 residues. The germline gives CDR1 MNHEY, CDR2 SVGAGI. The TCR beta CDR3 region was amplified from genomic DNA, with two rounds of multiplex PCR being used for the amplification. For every TRBV and TRBJ gene, a specific primer was used in first-round PCR. TCRdb re-analysed the multiplex PCR reads in MiXCR, keeping a single row per CDR3 protein. The table lists 25,000 to 30,000 distinct CDR3 sequences, just over 40% of them singletons. A note on this clonotype: The antigen is undetermined.

This chain links TRBV6-5 with TRBJ1-3; D unclear. This TCR was recovered from a donor over 45 with non-small cell lung cancer. The sequenced sample was PBMCs, obtained before or after stereotactic body radiation therapy (not recorded which). The CDR3 DNA follows: TGTGCCAGCAGTTACGGCCCCCCGAGCTCTGGAAACACCATATATTTT. Protein: CASSYGPPSSGNTIYF.